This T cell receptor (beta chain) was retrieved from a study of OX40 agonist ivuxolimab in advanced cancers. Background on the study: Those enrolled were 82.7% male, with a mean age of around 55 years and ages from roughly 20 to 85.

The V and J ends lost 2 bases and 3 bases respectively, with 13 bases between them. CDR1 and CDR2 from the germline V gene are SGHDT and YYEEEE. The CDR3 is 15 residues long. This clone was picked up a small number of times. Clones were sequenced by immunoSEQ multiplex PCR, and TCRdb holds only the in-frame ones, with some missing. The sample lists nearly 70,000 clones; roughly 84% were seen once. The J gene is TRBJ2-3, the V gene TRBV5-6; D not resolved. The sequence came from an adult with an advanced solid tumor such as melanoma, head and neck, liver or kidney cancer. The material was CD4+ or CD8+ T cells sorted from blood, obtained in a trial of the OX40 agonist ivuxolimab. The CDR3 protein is CASSLGPRRTDTQYF. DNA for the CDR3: TGTGCCAGCAGCTTAGGTCCTCGCCGAACAGATACGCAGTATTTT.